The 10 T cell receptor beta chains listed next were all sequenced from one sample in a study of response to subunit inactivated influenza vaccine. TCRdb re-called the RT-PCR reads with MiXCR, one entry per CDR3 protein. The repertoire consists of hundreds of thousands of distinct CDR3 sequences, with more than 15% occurring once and the leading ten covering over 2.5%. The material sequenced was CD4+ T cells sorted from PBMCs, taken less than 30 months after vaccination. Receptor source: a man aged 45 to 70 who received an inactivated influenza vaccine.

This clonotype occurred a few times. The J gene is TRBJ2-1, the V gene TRBV6-2 or TRBV6-3; D could derive from TRBD1 or TRBD2 (5 bases each). V dropped 5 bases and J dropped 8 bases, with 22 bases sitting between them. The CDR3 sequence is 16 residues long. CDR1 is MNHEY and CDR2 is SVGEGT in the germline V gene. CDR3 nucleotide sequence: TGTGCCAGCAGTCCGGGGACGTATAGTAGGGTCGATGAGCAGTTCTTC. It encodes CASSPGTYSRVDEQFF.

This chain links TRBV10-3 with TRBJ2-7; 10 bases map to TRBD1. With 0 bases clipped from V and 3 bases from J, the junction kept 2 bases outside the gene matches. The CDR3 is 15 residues long. The germline gives CDR1 ENHRY, CDR2 SYGVKD. CDR3 sequence (DNA): TGTGCCATCAGTGAGTCCGGACAGGGGGTCTACGAGCAGTACTTC. Its protein is CAISESGQGVYEQYF.

The chain employs TRBV4-3 and TRBJ2-1, with unresolved D. Germline CDR1 LGHNA, CDR2 YSLEER. V dropped 0 bases and J dropped 7 bases, with 16 bases sitting between them. The CDR3 extends over 16 amino acids. CDR3 protein: CASSQDWRLLKNEQFF. CDR3 DNA sequence: TGCGCCAGCAGCCAAGATTGGCGACTGCTAAAAAATGAGCAGTTCTTC.

The V gene is TRBV20-1, the J gene TRBJ2-7; TRBD1 matches at 9 bases. The CDR3 has 15 residues. Losses at the gene ends were 3 bases for V and 7 bases for J; bases not matched to a gene: 13. Germline V gene sequence: CDR1 DFQATT, CDR2 SNEGSKA (reference sequence). The CDR3 region has the DNA TGCAGTGCTAGCCCGCTGACAGGGGGATTTTTTGAGCAGTACTTC. Its protein is CSASPLTGGFFEQYF.

This chain connects TRBV4-3 to TRBJ1-1; possibly TRBD1 for D (6 bases). The CDR3 spans 16 residues. The germline V gene encodes CDR1 LGHNA and CDR2 YSLEER. V was pared by 0 bases and J by 4 bases, with 15 bases between. The CDR3: CASSQDWGLTVTEAFF. Written as DNA, the CDR3 is TGCGCCAGCAGCCAAGATTGGGGGCTAACGGTCACTGAAGCTTTCTTT.

The chain has TRBV7-6 and TRBJ2-3, with 8 positions matching TRBD2. Trimming removed 2 bases from V and 2 bases from J; junction bases left unmatched: 15. Germline values: CDR1 SGHVS, CDR2 FNYEAQ. This CDR3 is 19 amino acids long. The CDR3 sequence: CASSLTPGVSGAVTDTQYF. For the CDR3, the DNA is TGTGCCAGCAGCTTAACCCCTGGAGTTAGCGGGGCAGTCACAGATACGCAGTATTTT.

This clonotype has a handful of counts. This chain joins TRBV7-6 and TRBJ2-3; D call uncertain. V was shortened by 4 bases and J by 1 base, with 9 bases between the two germline ends. CDR1 and CDR2 (germline): SGHVS, FNYEAQ. The CDR3 length is 14 residues. The chain's CDR3 is CASSYRAGTDTQYF. The CDR3 DNA follows: TGTGCCAGCAGCTACCGAGCCGGCACAGATACGCAGTATTTT.

The rearrangement joins TRBV4-3 to TRBJ2-2; 10 bases map to TRBD1. This CDR3 is built from 15 residues. The junction had 8 bases not matched to a gene; V was cut back by 6 bases and J by 7 bases. Germline CDR1 is LGHNA and CDR2 is YSLEER. CDR3 loop: CASSERQGAIGELFF. CDR3 DNA sequence: TGCGCCAGCAGTGAAAGACAGGGGGCGATCGGGGAGCTGTTTTTT.

The V gene is TRBV20-1, the J gene TRBJ2-7; TRBD2 aligns across 8 bases. Unmatched junction bases numbered 8, after V lost 1 base and J lost 3 bases. The CDR3 contains 15 residues. Germline values: CDR1 DFQATT, CDR2 SNEGSKA (reference sequence). The DNA of the CDR3 is TGCAGTGCTAGAGGCCCGGCTAGCGGGTACTACGAGCAGTACTTC. It translates to CSARGPASGYYEQYF.

This clonotype was seen a few times. V and J are TRBV10-3 and TRBJ1-1; possible D gene TRBD1, 5 bases. This CDR3 is built from 13 residues. Per germline, CDR1 ENHRY and CDR2 SYGVKD. The ends were cut back, 7 bases at V and 6 bases at J, with 15 bases in the middle. The CDR3 protein is CAIMKQGGAEAFF. CDR3 DNA sequence: TGTGCCATCATGAAGCAGGGAGGAGCTGAAGCTTTCTTT.